One sample yielded the 14 T cell receptor beta chains listed below, sequenced in a study of CD4 T cells in relation to SARS-CoV-2 and coronaviruses. Sequenced by immunoSEQ multiplex PCR; TCRdb stores in-frame clones only, minus some. The table includes roughly 21,000 clones, roughly 79% detected once. Their antigens remain unidentified. Before the COVID-19 pandemic, during about 2011-2019, CD4+ T cells were taken from unexposed donors. After roughly ten days of culture, CD4+ T cells were isolated. The sequenced sample consisted of CD4+ T cells from PBMCs, cultured in vitro. These receptor sequences come from a human donor in good health.

This clone has a handful of counts. The rearrangement joins TRBV28 to TRBJ1-6; D is undetermined. V shed 7 bases and J shed 5 bases, with 6 bases lying between them. CDR3 size: 12 residues. Germline-derived CDR1 and CDR2 are MDHEN and SYDVKM. DNA of the CDR3: TGTGCCAGCACAGAAAATAATTCACCCCTCCACTTT. It specifies CASTENNSPLHF.

The rearrangement uses TRBV10-1 and TRBJ2-3; tentative D call: TRBD2 (6 bases). The CDR3 contains 13 residues. Germline V gene lookup returns CDR1 WNHNN and CDR2 SYGVQD (reference sequence). V lost 3 bases to trimming and J lost 3 bases, with 7 bases between them. The CDR3 DNA reads as TGCGCCAGCAGTGATGGGGGGACAGATACGCAGTATTTT. This encodes CASSDGGTDTQYF.

In its sample, this clone was seen a few times. The rearrangement joins TRBV6-1 to TRBJ1-5; a possible D gene is TRBD1 (5 bases). This CDR3 spans 16 amino acids. V lost 2 bases and J lost 2, with 13 bases in between. Germline V lookup: CDR1 MNHNS, CDR2 SASEGT. Here the CDR3 DNA reads TGTGCCAGCAGTGAAATCGGGGGGACGGGCAATCAGCCCCAGCATTTT. It codes for CASSEIGGTGNQPQHF.

This clone was seen once. The chain recombines TRBV10-2 with TRBJ2-3; D possibly corresponds to TRBD2 (6 bases). The V end was cut by 3 bases, the J end by 3 bases, with 13 bases between. The CDR3 spans 15 residues. The germline V gene has CDR1 WSHSY and CDR2 SAAADI. As DNA, the CDR3 is TGCGCCAGCAGTGATAGGATAGCGGCAACAGATACGCAGTATTTT. Translation: CASSDRIAATDTQYF.

This sequence joins TRBV9 and TRBJ1-5; no reliable D call. The CDR3 spans 14 residues. Trimming took 0 bases from V and 4 from J, leaving 8 bases between them. CDR1 SGDLS and CDR2 YYNGEE come from the germline V gene. The CDR3 loop reads CASSVDSGNQPQHF. CDR3 sequence (DNA): TGTGCCAGCAGCGTAGATAGTGGGAATCAGCCCCAGCATTTT.

About this clone: One end of the junction fails to match germline, which may point to a read error. This chain links TRBV19 with TRBJ1-5; D unclear. Per the germline V gene, CDR1 is LNHDA and CDR2 is SQIVND (reference sequence). The CDR3 consists of 11 residues. The CDR3 sequence is CASSIEWRVNF. In DNA, the CDR3 is TGTGCCAGTAGTATCGAGTGGAGAGTTAATTTT.

V gene TRBV19 combines with J gene TRBJ1-1; D not certain. Trimming stripped 3 bases from V and 0 bases from J, with 11 bases between. The CDR3 loop spans 15 amino acids. The germline gives CDR1 LNHDA, CDR2 SQIVND (reference sequence). CDR3 coding DNA: TGTGCCAGTAGTATCTGGTCAGCTTTGAACACTGAAGCTTTCTTT. It codes for CASSIWSALNTEAFF. The variable domain in full, completed from reference TRBV19 and TRBJ1-1, reads DGGITQSPKYLFRKEGQNVTLSCEQNLNHDAMYWYRQDPGQGLRLIYYSQIVNDFQKGDIAEGYSVSREKKESFPLTVTSAQKNPTAFYLCASSIWSALNTEAFFGQGTRLTVV.

J is TRBJ2-1 and V is TRBV12-3 or TRBV12-4; 8 positions agree with TRBD2. CDR3 length: 13 residues. J gave up 8 bases and V 10 bases, and 10 bases lay outside the gene matches. In DNA form, the CDR3 reads TGTGCCATCGCAGCGGGAGAAATGGATGAGCAGTTCTTC. Translating gives CAIAAGEMDEQFF.

The rearrangement joins TRBV29-1 to TRBJ1-6, with 9 bases that match TRBD1. The CDR3 contains 13 residues. Germline CDR1 SQVTM, CDR2 ANQGSEA. V gave up 7 bases and J gave up 6 bases; unmatched junction bases: 4. In DNA form, the CDR3 reads TGCAGCGGGGGACAGGGACCTAATTCACCCCTCCACTTT. Translating it yields CSGGQGPNSPLHF.

The chain employs TRBV6-1 and TRBJ2-7; the D gene could be TRBD1 or TRBD2 (6 bases each). Germline loops: CDR1 MNHNS, CDR2 SASEGT. V lost 4 bases to trimming and J lost 0 bases, with 16 bases between them. The CDR3 totals 16 residues. The CDR3 loop reads CASSVIGGGPSYEQYF. CDR3 nucleotide sequence: TGTGCCAGCAGTGTAATTGGAGGGGGTCCCTCCTACGAGCAGTACTTC.

The genes are TRBV5-1 and TRBJ1-4, with 8 bases aligning to TRBD1. V dropped 4 bases and J dropped 4; count of bases not matched to a gene: 6. CDR3 length equals 15 residues. Germline CDR1 is SGHRS and CDR2 is YFSETQ. The chain's CDR3 is CASSPRQGINEKLFF. In DNA, the CDR3 is TGCGCCAGCAGCCCCCGACAGGGGATTAATGAAAAACTGTTTTTT.

The genes are TRBV28 and TRBJ2-5; D is unresolved. The V end lost 2 bases, the J end lost 5 bases, and 12 bases lay between the germline ends. Per germline, CDR1 MDHEN and CDR2 SYDVKM. The CDR3 consists of 14 residues. The CDR3 region is CASSLPLGRETQYF. CDR3 in DNA: TGTGCCAGCAGTTTACCGCTCGGTCGTGAGACCCAGTACTTC.

The V gene is TRBV9, the J gene TRBJ2-1; tentative D call: TRBD2 (6 bases). Germline V lookup: CDR1 SGDLS, CDR2 YYNGEE. Trimming removed 0 bases from V and 7 bases from J, with 14 bases in between. CDR3 length equals 15 residues. The CDR3 DNA reads TGTGCCAGCAGCGTAGCGGGAGTTACTGGTAATGAGCAGTTCTTC. This sequence encodes CASSVAGVTGNEQFF.

The CDR3 sequence: CASSSGQRDQPQHF. The CDR3 DNA reads TGTGCCAGTTCCTCGGGACAGAGGGACCAGCCCCAGCATTTT. The V call is TRBV19, the J call TRBJ1-5; 7 bases map to TRBD1. The CDR3 is made up of 14 amino acids. Germline V lookup: CDR1 LNHDA, CDR2 SQIVND (reference sequence). Unmatched junction bases numbered 11, after V lost 8 bases and J lost 7 bases.